One and the same sample provided the 20 T cell receptor beta chains below, sequenced in a study of beta chain features in type 1 diabetes. Every isolated RNA sample was fully reverse transcribed, so sequencing captured expressed TCRB transcripts. Clones were sequenced by immunoSEQ multiplex PCR, and TCRdb holds only the in-frame ones, with some missing. This table has 300,000 to 450,000 clones, less than 20% appearing once. The sample was naive CD4+ T cells from blood. The receptor source for this set is a woman younger than 35 in good health.

This chain uses TRBV11-3 with TRBJ2-3; tentatively, D is TRBD2 (6 bases). The ends were cut back, 5 bases at V and 4 bases at J, with 10 bases in the middle. CDR1 is SGHNT, CDR2 YENEEA, per germline. This CDR3 spans 13 amino acids. CDR3 protein: CASSTRRADTQYF. In DNA form, the CDR3 reads TGTGCCAGCAGCACCCGGAGGGCAGATACGCAGTATTTT.

This chain links TRBV25-1 with TRBJ1-3; maybe TRBD1 (6 bases). This CDR3 is built from 15 residues. Trimming took 2 bases from V and 0 from J, leaving 8 bases between them. Germline CDR1 reads MGHDK; CDR2 reads SYGVNS. Here the CDR3 reads CASSEGGLSGNTIYF. CDR3 DNA: TGTGCCAGCAGTGAAGGGGGCCTCTCTGGAAACACCATATATTTT. Complete variable domain (other parts from reference TRBV25-1 and TRBJ1-3): EADIYQTPRYLVIGTGKKITLECSQTMGHDKMYWYQQDPGMELHLIHYSYGVNSTEKGDLSSESTVSRIRTEHFPLTLESARPSHTSQYLCASSEGGLSGNTIYFGEGSWLTVV.

The V gene is TRBV5-1, the J gene TRBJ2-4; tentative D call: TRBD1 (5 bases). Trimming removed 0 bases at V and 7 bases at J, with 11 bases between. CDR1 and CDR2 from the germline V gene are SGHRS and YFSETQ. The CDR3 loop spans 14 amino acids. In DNA, the CDR3 is TGCGCCAGCAGCTTGGGGCAGGGTCGCAACATTCAGTACTTC. Its translation: CASSLGQGRNIQYF.

The gene calls are TRBV27 and TRBJ2-1, with TRBD2 matching 7 bases. The CDR3 runs 11 residues. The V and J ends lost 6 bases and 13 bases, in that order; junction bases with no gene match: 6. CDR1 is MNHEY, CDR2 SMNVEV, per germline (reference sequence). The DNA of the CDR3 is TGTGCCAGCAGCCTCGGGACTACTCAGTTCTTC. Residues: CASSLGTTQFF.

This clone has only a few counts. The gene calls are TRBV11-2 and TRBJ2-4; 7 bases are a match to TRBD1. Trimming at V came to 5 bases and at J to 5 bases, leaving 9 bases not matched to a gene. The CDR3 is 15 amino acids. The germline CDR1 and CDR2 sequences are SGHAT and FQNNGV. The DNA of the CDR3 is TGTGCCAGCAGCAAAATACAGGGGCCGCAAAACATTCAGTACTTC. Amino acids: CASSKIQGPQNIQYF.

This clone occurred a few times. Different DNA sequences within this sample yield the same CDR3. This chain joins TRBV18 and TRBJ2-7, with D hard to call. The CDR3 has 13 amino acids. Germline loops: CDR1 KGHSH, CDR2 LQKENI. Trimming took off 0 bases at V and 3 bases at J, with 6 bases between the two ends. CDR3 sequence reads: CASSPPSGYEQYF. DNA for the CDR3: TGTGCCAGCTCACCACCATCGGGCTACGAGCAGTACTTC.

This clone was counted between two and nine times. The chain couples TRBV5-1 to TRBJ2-5; TRBD2 agrees at 10 bases. Trimming took 2 bases from V and 7 from J; bases not matched to a gene: 8. Per the germline V gene, CDR1 is SGHRS and CDR2 is YFSETQ. This CDR3 is built from 15 residues. The CDR3 DNA is TGCGCCAGCAGCTTAGGACTAGCGGAACCCGGGACCCAGTACTTC. Protein sequence: CASSLGLAEPGTQYF.

The chain links TRBV11-2 to TRBJ2-7; the D gene is possibly TRBD1 (6 bases). Per the germline V gene, CDR1 is SGHAT and CDR2 is FQNNGV. Trimming removed 4 bases from V and 0 bases from J, with 10 bases in between. The CDR3 length is 14 residues. Written as DNA, the CDR3 is TGTGCCAGCAGCTCCCGGGACACCTCCTACGAGCAGTACTTC. This sequence encodes CASSSRDTSYEQYF.

The V call is TRBV9, the J call TRBJ2-3; 10 bases are a match to TRBD2. Germline CDR1 SGDLS, CDR2 YYNGEE. This CDR3 spans 15 amino acids. Unmatched junction bases numbered 5, after V lost 0 bases and J lost 7 bases. CDR3 coding DNA: TGTGCCAGCAGCGTAGAGGGGACTAGCGCGAATACGCAGTATTTT. Its translation: CASSVEGTSANTQYF.

The genes are TRBV19 and TRBJ1-2, with 7 bases that match TRBD1. With V trimmed by 5 bases and J by 5 bases, 8 bases remained unmatched. Germline CDR1 is LNHDA and CDR2 is SQIVND (reference sequence). This CDR3 region has 14 residues. CDR3: CASSPDGTAYGYTF. The CDR3 DNA reads as TGTGCCAGTAGTCCCGACGGGACAGCTTATGGCTACACCTTC. Combining the CDR3 with reference TRBV19 and TRBJ1-2 gives the whole variable domain DGGITQSPKYLFRKEGQNVTLSCEQNLNHDAMYWYRQDPGQGLRLIYYSQIVNDFQKGDIAEGYSVSREKKESFPLTVTSAQKNPTAFYLCASSPDGTAYGYTFGSGTRLTVV.

This chain uses TRBV5-5 with TRBJ1-1; 11 positions agree with TRBD1. Germline CDR1 SGHKS, CDR2 YYEKEE (reference sequence). CDR3 length: 15 residues. The V segment lost 0 bases and the J segment 5 bases; nucleotides outside the gene matches: 3. The chain's CDR3 is CASSLVGQGGTEAFF. In DNA, the CDR3 is TGTGCCAGCAGCTTGGTGGGACAGGGGGGTACTGAAGCTTTCTTT.

The genes are TRBV4-1 and TRBJ2-7; 13 bases map to TRBD2. The V and J ends lost 0 bases and 5 bases, in that order; junction bases with no gene match: 1. Looked up from germline, CDR1 is MGHRA and CDR2 is YSYEKL. CDR3 length: 15 residues. CDR3 coding DNA: TGCGCCAGCAGCCAAGAGGGACTAGCGGGAAACGAGCAGTACTTC. This encodes CASSQEGLAGNEQYF.

About this clone itself: Within the sample, other DNA sequences also encode this same CDR3. This chain links TRBV29-1 with TRBJ2-7, with D perhaps TRBD1 (6 bases). Germline CDR1 and CDR2: SQVTM and ANQGSEA. V was pared by 4 bases and J by 1 base, with 8 bases between. The CDR3 consists of 12 residues. In DNA form, the CDR3 reads TGCAGCGTTGCGGACAGTTCCTACGAGCAGTACTTC. Amino acid sequence: CSVADSSYEQYF.

This clone was picked up a small number of times. The genes are TRBV9 and TRBJ1-2, with D unresolved. CDR3 length: 15 amino acids. Trimming cost V 0 bases and J 4 bases, with 13 bases left between them. Germline CDR1 reads SGDLS; CDR2 reads YYNGEE. The CDR3 coding sequence is TGTGCCAGCAGCGTAGGTCCAGGCCAAACCTATGGCTACACCTTC. Protein sequence: CASSVGPGQTYGYTF.

The V call is TRBV7-2, the J call TRBJ2-1; 10 bases map to TRBD2. The CDR3 has 18 amino acids. V was clipped by 1 base and J by 8 bases; unmatched bases: 14. Germline V lookup: CDR1 SGHTA, CDR2 FQGNSA. CDR3 sequence: CASSLVRAGGPIGDEQFF. In DNA form, the CDR3 reads TGTGCCAGCAGCTTAGTCCGAGCGGGAGGGCCTATAGGTGATGAGCAGTTCTTC.

The V call is TRBV5-1, the J call TRBJ2-2, with D perhaps matching TRBD2 (5 bases). The CDR3 runs 16 residues. Germline CDR1 reads SGHRS; CDR2 reads YFSETQ. Trimming stripped 4 bases from V and 2 bases from J, with 15 bases between. The CDR3 spells CASSASETTNTGELFF. Here the CDR3 DNA reads TGCGCCAGCAGCGCTTCGGAGACTACAAACACCGGGGAGCTGTTTTTT.

V is TRBV5-1 and J is TRBJ2-5, with D possibly being TRBD1 (6 bases). V gave up 4 bases and J gave up 6 bases, with 10 bases separating them. The V gene's germline CDR1 is SGHRS and CDR2 YFSETQ. The CDR3 consists of 12 residues. The CDR3 reads CASSTGHQTQYF. CDR3 nucleotide sequence: TGCGCCAGCAGCACGGGACACCAGACCCAGTACTTC.

This clone was counted a single time. The V and J genes are TRBV7-2 and TRBJ2-3; 10 bases map to TRBD2. The CDR3 totals 17 residues. V shed 1 base, J shed 0 bases, and the junction held 4 bases outside the gene matches. In germline, CDR1 is SGHTA, CDR2 FQGNSA. The CDR3, as DNA: TGTGCCAGCAGCTTAGTTGGACTAGCGGTTAGCACAGATACGCAGTATTTT. Its protein is CASSLVGLAVSTDTQYF.

This clone was seen a handful of times. Other DNA variants within this sample encode the same CDR3. The chain has TRBV30 and TRBJ1-5; 7 nucleotides line up with TRBD1. V lost 4 bases to trimming and J lost 7 bases; unmatched junction nucleotides: 7. Looked up from germline, CDR1 is GTSNPN and CDR2 is SVGIG (reference sequence). There are 13 residues in the CDR3. Written as DNA, the CDR3 is TGTGCCTGGACTACAGGGGACGGGCAGCCCCAGCATTTT. Its protein is CAWTTGDGQPQHF.

This clone was found a few times. The rearrangement joins TRBV30 to TRBJ2-7; D is unclear. Trimming stripped 3 bases from V and 4 bases from J, with 16 bases between. The CDR3 runs to 14 residues. Germline-derived CDR1 and CDR2 are GTSNPN and SVGIG (reference sequence). The CDR3 nucleotides are TGTGCCTGGAGACCTCGCGGTAAAGCTTACGAGCAGTACTTC. Protein: CAWRPRGKAYEQYF.